This section outlines one T cell receptor beta chain sequence together with its context. Germline CDR1 and CDR2: LNHDA and SQIVND (reference sequence). The CDR3 sequence is 17 residues long. Time point: time of PML onset. This sample was included in a study of multiple sclerosis patients with progressive multifocal leukoencephalopathy. Assay: immunoSEQ multiplex PCR; the TCRdb copy retains only in-frame clones and omits some. The repertoire consists of 30,000 or so clones, with roughly 84% occurring once and the leading ten covering about 3.3%. The sequences come from PBMCs, collected from a patient treated with natalizumab. The chain recombines TRBV19 with TRBJ2-5, with D tentatively TRBD1 (6 bases). The end of the DNA fits TRBJ2-7 better, so the J call may be wrong. The source is a human donor with progressive multifocal leukoencephalopathy. The CDR3 sequence: CASSAFRGRTIGYEQYF. CDR3 DNA: TGTGCCAGTAGTGCCTTCAGGGGCCGCACAATAGGCTACGAGCAGTACTTC.